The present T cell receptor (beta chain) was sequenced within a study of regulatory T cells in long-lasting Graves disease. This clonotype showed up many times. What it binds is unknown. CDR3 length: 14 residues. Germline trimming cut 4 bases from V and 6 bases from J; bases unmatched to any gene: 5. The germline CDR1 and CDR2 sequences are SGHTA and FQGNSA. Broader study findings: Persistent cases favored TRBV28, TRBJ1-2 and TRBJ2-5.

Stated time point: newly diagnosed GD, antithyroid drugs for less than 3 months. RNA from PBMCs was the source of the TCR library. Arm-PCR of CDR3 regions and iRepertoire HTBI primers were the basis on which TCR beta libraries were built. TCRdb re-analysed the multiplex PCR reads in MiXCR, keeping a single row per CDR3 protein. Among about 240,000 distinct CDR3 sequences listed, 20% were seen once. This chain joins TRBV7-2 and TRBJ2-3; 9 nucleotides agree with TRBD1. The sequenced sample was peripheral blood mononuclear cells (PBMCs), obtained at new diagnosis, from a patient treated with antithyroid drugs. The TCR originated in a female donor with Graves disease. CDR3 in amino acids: CASSSWDREDTQYF. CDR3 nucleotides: TGTGCCAGCAGCTCCTGGGACAGGGAGGATACGCAGTATTTT.